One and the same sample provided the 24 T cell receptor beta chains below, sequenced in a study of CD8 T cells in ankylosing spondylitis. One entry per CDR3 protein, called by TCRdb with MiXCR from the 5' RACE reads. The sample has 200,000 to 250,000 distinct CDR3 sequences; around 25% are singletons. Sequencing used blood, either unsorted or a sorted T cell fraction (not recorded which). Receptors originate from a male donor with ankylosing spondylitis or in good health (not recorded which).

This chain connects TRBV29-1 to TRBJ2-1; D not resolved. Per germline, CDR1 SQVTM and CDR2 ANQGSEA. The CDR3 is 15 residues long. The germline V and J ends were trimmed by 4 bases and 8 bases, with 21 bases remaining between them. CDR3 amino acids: CSVGPRQYGVDEQFF. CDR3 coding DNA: TGCAGCGTTGGGCCTCGGCAGTATGGTGTCGATGAGCAGTTCTTC.

Here the CDR3 reads CSVEDDGASYEQYF. Here the CDR3 DNA reads TGCAGCGTTGAAGACGACGGCGCCTCCTACGAGCAGTACTTC. The V and J genes are TRBV29-1 and TRBJ2-7; D not resolved. Trimming cost V 0 bases and J 0 bases, with 9 bases left between them. This CDR3 contains 14 residues. CDR1 is SQVTM, CDR2 ANQGSEA, per germline.

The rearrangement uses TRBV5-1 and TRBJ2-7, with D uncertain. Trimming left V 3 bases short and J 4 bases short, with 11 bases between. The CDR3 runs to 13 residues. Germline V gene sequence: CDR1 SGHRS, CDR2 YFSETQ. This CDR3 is CASSYRENYEQYF. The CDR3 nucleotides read TGCGCCAGCAGCTACCGAGAAAATTACGAGCAGTACTTC.

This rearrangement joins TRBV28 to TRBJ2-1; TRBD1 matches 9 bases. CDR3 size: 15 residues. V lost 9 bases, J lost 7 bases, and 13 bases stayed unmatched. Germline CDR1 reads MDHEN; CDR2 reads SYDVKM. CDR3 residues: CASLKRTGEGNEQFF. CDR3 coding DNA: TGTGCCAGTCTTAAACGGACAGGGGAAGGGAATGAGCAGTTCTTC.

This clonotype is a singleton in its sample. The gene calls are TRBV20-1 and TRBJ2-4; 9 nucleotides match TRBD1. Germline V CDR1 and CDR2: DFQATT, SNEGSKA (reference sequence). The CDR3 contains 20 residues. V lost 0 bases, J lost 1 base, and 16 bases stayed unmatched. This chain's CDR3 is CSARDLVGQGIYAAKNIQYF. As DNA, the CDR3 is TGCAGTGCTAGAGATCTAGTTGGACAGGGGATTTATGCGGCCAAAAACATTCAGTACTTC.

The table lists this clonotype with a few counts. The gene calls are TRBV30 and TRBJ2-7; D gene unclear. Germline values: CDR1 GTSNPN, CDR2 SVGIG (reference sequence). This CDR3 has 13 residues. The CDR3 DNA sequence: TGTGCTCGCGGTAACGGAGACGCCTACGAGCAGTACTTC. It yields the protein CARGNGDAYEQYF.

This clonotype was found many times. CDR3 coding DNA: TGCAGTGCTAGAGTCCCCCTGGAGGTCGAGCAGTACTTC. It yields the protein CSARVPLEVEQYF. This chain connects TRBV20-1 to TRBJ2-7; D possibly corresponds to TRBD2 (5 bases). The V and J ends lost 1 base and 6 bases respectively, with 13 bases between them. Germline assignment: CDR1 DFQATT and CDR2 SNEGSKA (reference sequence). This CDR3 has 13 amino acids.

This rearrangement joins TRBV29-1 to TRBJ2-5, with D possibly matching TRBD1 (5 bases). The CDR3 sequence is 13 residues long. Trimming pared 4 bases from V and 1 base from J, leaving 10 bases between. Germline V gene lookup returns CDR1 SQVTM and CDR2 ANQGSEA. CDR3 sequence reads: CSVGLGLQETQYF. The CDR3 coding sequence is TGCAGCGTTGGGCTGGGGCTCCAAGAGACCCAGTACTTC. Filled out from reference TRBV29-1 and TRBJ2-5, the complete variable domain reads SAVISQKPSRDICQRGTSLTIQCQVDSQVTMMFWYRQQPGQSLTLIATANQGSEATYESGFVIDKFPISRPNLTFSTLTVSNMSPEDSSIYLCSVGLGLQETQYFGPGTRLLVL.

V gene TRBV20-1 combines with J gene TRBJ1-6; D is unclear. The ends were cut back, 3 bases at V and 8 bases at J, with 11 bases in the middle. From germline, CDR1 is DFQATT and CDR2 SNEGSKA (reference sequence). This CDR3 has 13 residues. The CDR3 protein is CSARAGYYSPLHF. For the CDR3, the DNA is TGCAGTGCTAGGGCGGGGTATTATTCACCCCTCCACTTT.

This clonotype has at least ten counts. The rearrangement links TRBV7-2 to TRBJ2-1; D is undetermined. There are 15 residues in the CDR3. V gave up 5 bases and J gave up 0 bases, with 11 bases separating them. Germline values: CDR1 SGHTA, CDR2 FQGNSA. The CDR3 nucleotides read TGTGCCAGCAGCACAACTCAAAGCTCCTACAATGAGCAGTTCTTC. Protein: CASSTTQSSYNEQFF.

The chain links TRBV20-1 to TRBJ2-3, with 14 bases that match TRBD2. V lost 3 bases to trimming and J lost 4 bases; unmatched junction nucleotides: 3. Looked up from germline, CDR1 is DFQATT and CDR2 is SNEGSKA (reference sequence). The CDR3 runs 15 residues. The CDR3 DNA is TGCAGTGCTAGTAAGACTAGCGGGAGGGCAGATACGCAGTATTTT. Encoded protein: CSASKTSGRADTQYF.

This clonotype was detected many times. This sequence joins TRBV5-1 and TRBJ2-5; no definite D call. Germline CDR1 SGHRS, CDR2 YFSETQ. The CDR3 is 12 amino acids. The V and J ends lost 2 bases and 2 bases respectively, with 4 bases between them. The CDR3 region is CASSLPQETQYF. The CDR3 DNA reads TGCGCCAGCAGCTTACCTCAAGAGACCCAGTACTTC. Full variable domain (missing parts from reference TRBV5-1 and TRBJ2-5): KAGVTQTPRYLIKTRGQQVTLSCSPISGHRSVSWYQQTPGQGLQFLFEYFSETQRNKGNFPGRFSGRQFSNSRSEMNVSTLELGDSALYLCASSLPQETQYFGPGTRLLVL.

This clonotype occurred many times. CDR3 coding DNA: TGTGCCACCAGCAGAGTAGGCGGGGCTAGCGAGCAGTACTTC. This codes for CATSRVGGASEQYF. This sequence joins TRBV15 and TRBJ2-7, with D possibly being TRBD2 (6 bases). Germline V gene data show CDR1 as LNHNV and CDR2 as YYDKDF (reference sequence). CDR3 length: 14 residues. V lost 1 base to trimming and J lost 6 bases, with 13 bases between them.

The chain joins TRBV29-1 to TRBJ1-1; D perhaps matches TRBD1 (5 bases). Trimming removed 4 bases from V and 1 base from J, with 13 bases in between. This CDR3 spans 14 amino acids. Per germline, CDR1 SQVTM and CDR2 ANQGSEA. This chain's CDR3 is CSVVGSGQNTEAFF. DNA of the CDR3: TGCAGCGTTGTAGGGTCAGGGCAGAACACTGAAGCTTTCTTT.

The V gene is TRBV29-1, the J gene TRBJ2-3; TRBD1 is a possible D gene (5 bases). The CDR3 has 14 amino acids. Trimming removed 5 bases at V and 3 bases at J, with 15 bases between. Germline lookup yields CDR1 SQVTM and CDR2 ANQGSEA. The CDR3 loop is CSVSTGDPTDTQYF. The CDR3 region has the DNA TGCAGCGTTTCTACAGGTGATCCAACAGATACGCAGTATTTT.

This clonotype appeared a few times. CDR3 residues: CSARSGKVTEAFF. The CDR3 DNA is TGCAGTGCTAGATCGGGTAAAGTCACTGAAGCTTTCTTT. V and J are TRBV20-1 and TRBJ1-1; D remains ambiguous. CDR1 is DFQATT and CDR2 is SNEGSKA in the germline V gene (reference sequence). Trimming shortened V by 2 bases and J by 4 bases, and 11 bases separated the two germline ends. The CDR3 has 13 amino acids.

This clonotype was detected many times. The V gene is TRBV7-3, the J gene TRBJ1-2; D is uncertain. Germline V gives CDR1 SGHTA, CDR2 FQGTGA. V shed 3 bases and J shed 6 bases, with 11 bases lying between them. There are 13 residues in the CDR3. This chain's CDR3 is CASSFGGNDGYTF. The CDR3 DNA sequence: TGTGCCAGCAGCTTTGGAGGGAACGATGGCTACACCTTC.

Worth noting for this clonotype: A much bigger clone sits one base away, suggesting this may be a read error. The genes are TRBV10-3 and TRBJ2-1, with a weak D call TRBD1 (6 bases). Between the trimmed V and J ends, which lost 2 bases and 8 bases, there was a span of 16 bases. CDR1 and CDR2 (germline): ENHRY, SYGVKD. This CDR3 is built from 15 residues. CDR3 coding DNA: TGTGCCATCAGTGAGCCAAGGCAGGGGACCGATGAGCAGTTCTTC. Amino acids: CAISEPRQGTDEQFF.

The CDR3 region is CSVRGAPLSGANVLTF. In nucleotides, the CDR3 is TGCAGTGTCAGGGGGGCGCCCTTATCTGGGGCCAACGTCCTGACTTTC. The chain employs TRBV20-1 and TRBJ2-6; D may be TRBD1 (7 bases). The germline gives CDR1 DFQATT, CDR2 SNEGSKA (reference sequence). The V gene lost 7 bases and the J gene lost 1 base, with 17 bases spanning the gap. The CDR3 has 16 amino acids.

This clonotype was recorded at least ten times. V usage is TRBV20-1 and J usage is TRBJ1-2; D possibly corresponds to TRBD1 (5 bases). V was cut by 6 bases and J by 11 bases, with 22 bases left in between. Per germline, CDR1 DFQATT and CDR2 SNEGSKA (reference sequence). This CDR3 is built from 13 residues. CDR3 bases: TGCAGTGCGCCGTCGATCGTCGAGGGGATATACACCTTC. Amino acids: CSAPSIVEGIYTF.

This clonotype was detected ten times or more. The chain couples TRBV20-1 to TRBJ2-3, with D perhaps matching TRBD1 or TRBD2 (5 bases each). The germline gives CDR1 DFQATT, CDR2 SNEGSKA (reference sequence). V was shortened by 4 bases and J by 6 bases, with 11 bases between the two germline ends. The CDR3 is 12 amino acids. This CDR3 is CSAKTGADTQYF. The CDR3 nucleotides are TGCAGTGCTAAGACCGGGGCCGATACGCAGTATTTT.

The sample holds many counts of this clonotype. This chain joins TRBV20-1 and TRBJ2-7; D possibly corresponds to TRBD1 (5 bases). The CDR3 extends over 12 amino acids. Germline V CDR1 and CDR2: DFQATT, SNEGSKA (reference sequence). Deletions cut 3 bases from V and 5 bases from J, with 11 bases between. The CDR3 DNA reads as TGCAGTGCTAGCTCAGGGTACGACGAGCAGTACTTC. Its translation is CSASSGYDEQYF.

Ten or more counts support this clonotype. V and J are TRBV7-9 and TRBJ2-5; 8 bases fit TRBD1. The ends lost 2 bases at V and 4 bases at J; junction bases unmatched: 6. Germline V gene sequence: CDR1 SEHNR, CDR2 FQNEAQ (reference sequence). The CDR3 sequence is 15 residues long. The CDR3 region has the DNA TGTGCCAGCAGCTTAAGCAGGGGGCTGCGAGAGACCCAGTACTTC. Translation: CASSLSRGLRETQYF.

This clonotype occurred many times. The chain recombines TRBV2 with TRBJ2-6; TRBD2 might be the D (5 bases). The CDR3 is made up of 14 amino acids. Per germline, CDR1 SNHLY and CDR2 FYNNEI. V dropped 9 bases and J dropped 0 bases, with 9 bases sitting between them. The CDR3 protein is CARAEGSGANVLTF. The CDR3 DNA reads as TGTGCCAGGGCCGAGGGCTCTGGGGCCAACGTCCTGACTTTC.